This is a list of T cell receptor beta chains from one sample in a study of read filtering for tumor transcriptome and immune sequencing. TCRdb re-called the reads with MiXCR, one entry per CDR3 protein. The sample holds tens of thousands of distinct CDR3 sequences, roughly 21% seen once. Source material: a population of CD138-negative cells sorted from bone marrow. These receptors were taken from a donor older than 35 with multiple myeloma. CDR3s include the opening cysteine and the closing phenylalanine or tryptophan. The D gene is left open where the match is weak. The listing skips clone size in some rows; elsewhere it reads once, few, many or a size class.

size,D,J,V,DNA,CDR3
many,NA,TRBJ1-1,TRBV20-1,TGCAGTGCTAGGGGCAGACACACTGAAGCTTTCTTT,CSARGRHTEAFF
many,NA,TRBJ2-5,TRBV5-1,TGCGCCAGCACCCACAGGGCCCAAGAGACCCAGTACTTC,CASTHRAQETQYF
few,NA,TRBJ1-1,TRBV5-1,TGCGCCAGCAGCTTGGGAGGGCGGAGTGAAGCTTTCTTT,CASSLGGRSEAFF
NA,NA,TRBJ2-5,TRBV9,TGTGCCAGCAGCGTAGTTGGGCAGAGTGAGACCCAGTACTTC,CASSVVGQSETQYF
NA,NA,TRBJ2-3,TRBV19,TGTGCCACTGAACCCGGGGGCGCGGAATTGGATACGCAGTATTTT,CATEPGGAELDTQYF
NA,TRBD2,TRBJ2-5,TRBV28,TGTGCCAGCAGACCACTAGCGGGGGGCGAGACCCAGTACTTC,CASRPLAGGETQYF
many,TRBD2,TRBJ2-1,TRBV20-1,TGCAGTGCTAGAGCCATAGCGGGGGGCAATGAGCAGTTCTTC,CSARAIAGGNEQFF
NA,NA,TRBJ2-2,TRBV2,TGTGCCAGCAGGGACAGCGCGAACACCGGGGAGCTGTTTTTT,CASRDSANTGELFF
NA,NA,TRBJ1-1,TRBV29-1,TGCAGCGCATCACTCCCGGACGCTGAAGCTTTCTTT,CSASLPDAEAFF
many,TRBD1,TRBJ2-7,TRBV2,TGTGCCACCAAAAGGGGGACAGGGACTTCCTACGAGCAGTACTTC,CATKRGTGTSYEQYF
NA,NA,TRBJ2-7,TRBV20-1,TGCAGTGCTAGAGATGGGGGCTCCTACGAGCAGTACTTC,CSARDGGSYEQYF
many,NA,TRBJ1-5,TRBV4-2,TGTGCCAGCAGCCAAGATCGGGGGGGCTTCGGAAATCAGCCCCAGCATTTT,CASSQDRGGFGNQPQHF
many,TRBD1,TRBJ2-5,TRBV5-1,TGCGCCAGCAGCTTGACAGGGGGTACCCAAGAGACCCAGTACTTC,CASSLTGGTQETQYF
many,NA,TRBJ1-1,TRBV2,TGTGCCAGCGGAACCGAGGGGGGGACTGAAGCTTTCTTT,CASGTEGGTEAFF
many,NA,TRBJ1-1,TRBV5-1,TGCGCCAGCAGCTTGCACTCCACAGGAAACACTGAAGCTTTCTTT,CASSLHSTGNTEAFF
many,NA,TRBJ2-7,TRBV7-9,TGTGCCAGCAGCACTGAACAGTTACCACTCCCAAACCTATACGAGCAGTACTTC,CASSTEQLPLPNLYEQYF